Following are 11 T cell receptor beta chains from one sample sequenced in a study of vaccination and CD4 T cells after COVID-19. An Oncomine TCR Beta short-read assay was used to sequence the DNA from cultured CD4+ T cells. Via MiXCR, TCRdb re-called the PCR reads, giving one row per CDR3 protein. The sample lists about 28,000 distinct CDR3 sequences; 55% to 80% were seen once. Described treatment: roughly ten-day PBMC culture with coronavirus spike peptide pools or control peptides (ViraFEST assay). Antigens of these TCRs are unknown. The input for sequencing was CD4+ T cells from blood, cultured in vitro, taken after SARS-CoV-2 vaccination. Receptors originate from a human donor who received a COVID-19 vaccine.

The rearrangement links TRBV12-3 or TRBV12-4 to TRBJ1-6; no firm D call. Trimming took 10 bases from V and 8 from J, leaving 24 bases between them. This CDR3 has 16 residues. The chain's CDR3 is CATAETGGSLYSPLHF. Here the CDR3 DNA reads TGTGCCACAGCAGAAACGGGAGGCAGCCTTTATTCACCCCTCCACTTT.

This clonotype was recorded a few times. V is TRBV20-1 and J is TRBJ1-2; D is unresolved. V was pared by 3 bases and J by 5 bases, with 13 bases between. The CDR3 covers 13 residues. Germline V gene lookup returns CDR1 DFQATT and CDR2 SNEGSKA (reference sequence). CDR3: CSARISGGYGYTF. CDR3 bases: TGCAGTGCTAGGATTTCGGGCGGATATGGCTACACCTTC.

The CDR3 DNA reads as TGCAGCGCCGAGTGGGATTATGGCTACACCTTC. This sequence encodes CSAEWDYGYTF. The chain recombines TRBV29-1 with TRBJ1-2; D is uncertain. V was clipped by 7 bases and J by 5 bases, with 11 bases between them. The CDR3 sequence is 11 residues long. Germline V CDR1 and CDR2: SQVTM, ANQGSEA.

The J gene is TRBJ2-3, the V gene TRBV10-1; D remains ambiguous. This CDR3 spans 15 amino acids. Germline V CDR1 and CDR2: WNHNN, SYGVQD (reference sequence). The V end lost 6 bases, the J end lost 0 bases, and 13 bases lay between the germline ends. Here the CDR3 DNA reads TGCGCCAGCAGCCAACTGGACCTTAGCACAGATACGCAGTATTTT. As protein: CASSQLDLSTDTQYF.

Here the CDR3 reads CATTSSGLQETQYF. CDR3 nucleotide sequence: TGTGCCACCACTTCAAGCGGACTCCAAGAGACCCAGTACTTC. The chain has TRBV7-9 and TRBJ2-5; TRBD2 might be the D (5 bases). Germline values: CDR1 SEHNR, CDR2 FQNEAQ (reference sequence). The CDR3 has 14 residues. V was cut by 10 bases and J by 1 base, with 16 bases left in between.

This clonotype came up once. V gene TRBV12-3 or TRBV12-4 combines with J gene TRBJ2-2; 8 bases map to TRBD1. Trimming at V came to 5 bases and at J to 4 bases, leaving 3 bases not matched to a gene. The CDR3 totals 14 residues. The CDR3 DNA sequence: TGTGCCAGCAGTAGAGACAGGGGCACCGGGGAGCTGTTTTTT. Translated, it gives CASSRDRGTGELFF.

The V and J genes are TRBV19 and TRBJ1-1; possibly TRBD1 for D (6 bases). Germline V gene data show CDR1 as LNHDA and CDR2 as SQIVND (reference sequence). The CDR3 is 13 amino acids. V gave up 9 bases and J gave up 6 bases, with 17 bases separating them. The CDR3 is CASLPLAGAEAFF. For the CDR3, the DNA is TGTGCCAGCCTACCCCTCGCAGGGGCTGAAGCTTTCTTT.

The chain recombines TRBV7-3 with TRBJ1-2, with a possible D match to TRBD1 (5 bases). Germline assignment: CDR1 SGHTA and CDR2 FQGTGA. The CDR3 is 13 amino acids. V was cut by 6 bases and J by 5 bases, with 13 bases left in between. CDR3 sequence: CASSGTEAYGYTF. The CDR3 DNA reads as TGTGCCAGCAGTGGGACGGAAGCTTATGGCTACACCTTC.

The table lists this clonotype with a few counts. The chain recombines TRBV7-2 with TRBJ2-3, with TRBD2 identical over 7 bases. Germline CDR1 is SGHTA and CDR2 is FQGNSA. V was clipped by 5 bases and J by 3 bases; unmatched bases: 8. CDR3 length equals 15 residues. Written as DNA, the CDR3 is TGTGCCAGCAGCGCTAACGGGGGGAGGACAGATACGCAGTATTTT. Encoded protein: CASSANGGRTDTQYF.

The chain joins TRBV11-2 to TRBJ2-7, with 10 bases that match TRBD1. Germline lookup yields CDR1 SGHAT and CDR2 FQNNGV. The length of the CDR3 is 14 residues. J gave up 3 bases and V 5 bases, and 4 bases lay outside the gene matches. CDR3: CASSRDRGSYEQYF. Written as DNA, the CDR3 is TGTGCCAGCAGCAGGGACAGGGGTAGCTACGAGCAGTACTTC. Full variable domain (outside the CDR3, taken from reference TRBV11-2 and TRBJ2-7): EAGVAQSPRYKIIEKRQSVAFWCNPISGHATLYWYQQILGQGPKLLIQFQNNGVVDDSQLPKDRFSAERLKGVDSTLKIQPAKLEDSAVYLCASSRDRGSYEQYFGPGTRLTVT.

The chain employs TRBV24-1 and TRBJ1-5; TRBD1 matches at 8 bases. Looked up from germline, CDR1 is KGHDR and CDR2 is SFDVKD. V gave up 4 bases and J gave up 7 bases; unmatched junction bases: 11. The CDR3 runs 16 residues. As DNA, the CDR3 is TGTGCCACCAGTGACCCCGACAGGGGTTCGGAGCAGCCCCAGCATTTT. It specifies CATSDPDRGSEQPQHF.